Following are 32 T cell receptor beta chains from one sample sequenced in a study of blood T cells in healthy people across ages. Primed by a sample-barcoded 5' primer and a J-beta primer mix, a second PCR proceeded for about 6 to 11 cycles. TCRdb reprocessed the 5' RACE reads with MiXCR, giving one entry per CDR3 protein. Here the sample spans around 1,500,000 distinct CDR3 sequences, approximately 28% being singletons. The sequenced sample was blood. The receptors come from a woman aged 25 to 39 in good health.

The V gene is TRBV6-2 or TRBV6-3, the J gene TRBJ1-1; D might be TRBD1 (5 bases). Trimming took off 1 base at V and 5 bases at J, with 11 bases between the two ends. The CDR3 is 14 residues long. Germline-derived CDR1 and CDR2 are MNHEY and SVGEGT. CDR3 protein: CASSYWGDGTEAFF. CDR3 in DNA: TGTGCCAGCAGTTACTGGGGGGATGGGACTGAAGCTTTCTTT.

V usage is TRBV19 and J usage is TRBJ2-7, with TRBD2 matching 12 bases. V lost 8 bases and J lost 5; bases outside the gene matches: 10. In germline, CDR1 is LNHDA, CDR2 SQIVND (reference sequence). There are 15 residues in the CDR3. CDR3 in amino acids: CASAHSTSGRNEQYF. As DNA, the CDR3 is TGTGCCAGTGCCCACTCGACTAGCGGGAGAAACGAGCAGTACTTC.

Turning to this clonotype: Relative to the germline gene, one junction end is altered; a read error may explain this. The genes are TRBV20-1 and TRBJ1-6; perhaps TRBD1 as D (5 bases). CDR1 is DFQATT, CDR2 SNEGSKA, per germline (reference sequence). The CDR3 totals 15 residues. This CDR3 reads CSARDLRGGNSPRHF. The DNA of the CDR3 is TGCAGTGCTAGAGATCTCCGGGGCGGGAATTCACCCCGCCACTTT.

This clonotype appeared many times. J is TRBJ2-7 and V is TRBV29-1, with 9 bases lining up with TRBD1. The junction had 13 bases not matched to a gene; V was cut back by 5 bases and J by 2 bases. Germline assignment: CDR1 SQVTM and CDR2 ANQGSEA. There are 16 residues in the CDR3. CDR3 region: CSVSLPGQGRTYEQYF. For the CDR3, the DNA is TGCAGCGTTTCATTACCGGGACAGGGTCGTACCTACGAGCAGTACTTC.

This clonotype was recorded at least ten times. The CDR3: CASSPPGTGAYNEQFF. Written as DNA, the CDR3 is TGTGCCAGCAGCCCGCCCGGGACAGGGGCCTACAATGAGCAGTTCTTC. The V and J genes are TRBV7-9 and TRBJ2-1; 10 positions match TRBD1. Germline assignment: CDR1 SEHNR and CDR2 FQNEAQ (reference sequence). The CDR3 runs to 16 residues. V gave up 5 bases and J gave up 2 bases; unmatched junction bases: 6.

This clonotype was detected ten times or more. The CDR3 coding sequence is TGTGCCAGCAGTGAGATTCGGACTAGCGGAAGGGATACGCAGTATTTT. This encodes CASSEIRTSGRDTQYF. V is TRBV6-1 and J is TRBJ2-3; 10 bases map to TRBD2. V was pared by 3 bases and J by 6 bases, with 9 bases of the junction left unmatched. Germline CDR1 reads MNHNS; CDR2 reads SASEGT. The CDR3 consists of 16 residues.

This clonotype has only a few counts. J is TRBJ1-2 and V is TRBV4-2; tentative D call: TRBD1 (5 bases). Looked up from germline, CDR1 is LGHNA and CDR2 is YNFKEQ. V was clipped by 0 bases and J by 1 base, with 12 bases between them. This CDR3 region has 16 residues. CDR3 nucleotide sequence: TGTGCCAGCAGCCAAGATCTCTGGGGGTTTAACTATGGCTACACCTTC. It encodes CASSQDLWGFNYGYTF.

Remarks on this clonotype: A single base separates this from a much larger clone, so it may be a read error. This likely comes from a read error, as the CDR3 has no conserved phenylalanine or tryptophan at its end. The chain is built from TRBV10-3 and TRBJ2-7; D tentatively reads TRBD1 or TRBD2 (6 bases each). Trimming stripped 8 bases from V and 9 bases from J, with 14 bases between. CDR3 size: 11 residues. Germline values: CDR1 ENHRY, CDR2 SYGVKD. CDR3 region: CAIGPGAVQYC. Written as DNA, the CDR3 is TGTGCCATCGGACCGGGGGCTGTGCAGTACTGC.

The table lists this clonotype with a few counts. CDR3 protein: CASSPPLGRGRDEQFF. The CDR3 DNA sequence: TGTGCCAGCAGTCCGCCACTTGGCAGGGGACGTGATGAGCAGTTCTTC. This chain links TRBV6-2 or TRBV6-3 with TRBJ2-1; D is perhaps TRBD1 (6 bases). The CDR3 covers 16 residues. V was cut by 5 bases and J by 8 bases, with 22 bases left in between. The V gene's germline CDR1 is MNHEY and CDR2 SVGEGT.

The chain's CDR3 is CASSPRQGQLFYGYTF. DNA for the CDR3: TGTGCCAGCAGTCCCCGCCAGGGACAGCTATTCTATGGCTACACCTTC. This chain uses TRBV27 with TRBJ1-2; TRBD1 matches 7 bases. The CDR3 consists of 16 residues. Trimming removed 5 bases from V and 4 bases from J; junction bases left unmatched: 13. The germline V gene encodes CDR1 MNHEY and CDR2 SMNVEV (reference sequence).

This clonotype was recorded a few times. V usage is TRBV6-5 and J usage is TRBJ1-1, with 7 positions matching TRBD1. CDR3 size: 14 residues. The germline V gene encodes CDR1 MNHEY and CDR2 SVGAGI. With V trimmed by 7 bases and J by 5 bases, 10 bases remained unmatched. CDR3 bases: TGTGCCAGCATTACTCCAGGGGGGGGAACTGAAGCTTTCTTT. This translates into CASITPGGGTEAFF.

The J gene is TRBJ1-5, the V gene TRBV6-6; D call uncertain. From germline, CDR1 is MNHNY and CDR2 SVGAGI (reference sequence). V lost 0 bases and J 0 bases, leaving 6 bases between the germline ends. The CDR3 spans 15 residues. CDR3 DNA sequence: TGTGCCAGCAGTTACTCGGGGTTTAGCAATCAGCCCCAGCATTTT. It encodes CASSYSGFSNQPQHF.

At least ten counts were recorded for this clonotype. The chain carries TRBV20-1 and TRBJ2-5, with a tentative D call TRBD1 (5 bases). The germline gives CDR1 DFQATT, CDR2 SNEGSKA (reference sequence). The length of the CDR3 is 14 residues. V was trimmed by 1 base and J by 0 bases, leaving 9 bases between them. The DNA of the CDR3 is TGCAGTGCTAGAGCAGGGAATGACCAAGAGACCCAGTACTTC. It specifies CSARAGNDQETQYF.

The chain combines TRBV12-3 or TRBV12-4 with TRBJ1-5; TRBD1 might be the D (5 bases). The V and J ends lost 7 bases and 6 bases respectively, with 16 bases between them. The CDR3 length is 14 residues. This CDR3 is CASTLSGGIQPQHF. The CDR3 nucleotides read TGTGCCAGCACTCTCTCGGGGGGGATTCAGCCCCAGCATTTT.

The chain is built from TRBV20-1 and TRBJ2-7; possible D gene TRBD1, 5 bases. This CDR3 spans 14 amino acids. CDR1 DFQATT and CDR2 SNEGSKA come from the germline V gene (reference sequence). The germline V and J ends were trimmed by 6 bases and 3 bases, with 18 bases remaining between them. The CDR3: CSAPHPIRGYEQYF. For the CDR3, the DNA is TGCAGTGCACCTCACCCAATTAGGGGCTACGAGCAGTACTTC.

This chain joins TRBV20-1 and TRBJ2-7; 13 bases are a match to TRBD2. From germline, CDR1 is DFQATT and CDR2 SNEGSKA (reference sequence). This CDR3 comprises 15 residues. The V gene end was trimmed by 0 bases and the J gene end by 5 bases; junction bases not matched to a gene: 4. The DNA for the CDR3 is TGCAGTGCTAGAGACCGGACTAGCGGGGGACACGAGCAGTACTTC. Its translation: CSARDRTSGGHEQYF.

V gene TRBV12-3 or TRBV12-4 combines with J gene TRBJ2-5; D not certain. The CDR3 loop spans 10 amino acids. The germline V and J ends were trimmed by 7 bases and 11 bases, with 11 bases remaining between them. The CDR3 nucleotides are TGTGCCAGCAAGGCCAATGAGCAGTACTTC. Its translation: CASKANEQYF.

The sample holds a few counts of this clonotype. The J gene is TRBJ2-7, the V gene TRBV3-1, with D possibly matching TRBD2 (7 bases). This CDR3 spans 14 amino acids. Germline V gene lookup returns CDR1 LGHDT and CDR2 YNNKEL (reference sequence). Trimming took off 2 bases at V and 6 bases at J, with 14 bases between the two ends. CDR3 amino acids: CASSQLGGGLEQYF. The CDR3 bases are TGTGCCAGCAGCCAATTAGGGGGGGGGCTCGAGCAGTACTTC.

This clonotype was seen a handful of times. This chain uses TRBV7-2 with TRBJ2-1; 9 bases line up with TRBD2. CDR1 and CDR2 (germline): SGHTA, FQGNSA. The CDR3 covers 15 residues. The junction had 6 bases not matched to a gene; V was cut back by 5 bases and J by 4 bases. The DNA for the CDR3 is TGTGCCAGCAGCCAGAGTGCGGGAGGGTACAATGAGCAGTTCTTC. Encoded protein: CASSQSAGGYNEQFF.

This clonotype was detected only a few times. The chain has TRBV5-1 and TRBJ2-1; 7 bases are a match to TRBD1. Germline V lookup: CDR1 SGHRS, CDR2 YFSETQ. The junction had 9 bases not matched to a gene; V was cut back by 4 bases and J by 8 bases. The CDR3 is 14 residues long. CDR3 amino acids: CASSIQGSGDEQFF. CDR3 DNA sequence: TGCGCCAGCAGCATACAGGGGTCAGGGGATGAGCAGTTCTTC.

In the case of this clonotype: With a much larger clone just one base away, this may be a read error. The chain uses TRBV15 and TRBJ2-7; D may be TRBD1 (5 bases). The end of the DNA is better explained by TRBJ2-5, so the J call may be wrong. Germline values: CDR1 LNHNV, CDR2 YYDKDF (reference sequence). The CDR3 is made up of 15 amino acids. The chain's CDR3 is CATSRDRQGRGTQYF. CDR3 coding DNA: TGTGCCACCAGCAGAGATCGGCAGGGAAGGGGGACCCAGTACTTC.

This clonotype was counted a single time. It may be a read error: a sequence one base away is much more abundant. The V gene is TRBV20-1, the J gene TRBJ2-7, with D perhaps matching TRBD1 (5 bases). Germline CDR1 and CDR2: DFQATT and SNEGSKA (reference sequence). Trimming stripped 0 bases from V and 0 bases from J, with 15 bases between. The CDR3 runs 16 residues. The CDR3 region has the DNA TGCAGTGCTAGAGACCCCATCAGGGCCCCCTCCTACGAGCAGTACTTC. Its protein product is CSARDPIRAPSYEQYF.

The CDR3 DNA follows: TGTGCCAGTTTCCTGGACAGGGGCCGCCTGTTGGCCCAGTACTTC. Its protein is CASFLDRGRLLAQYF. The V call is TRBV6-1, the J call TRBJ2-5; 9 bases map to TRBD1. Germline V CDR1 and CDR2: MNHNS, SASEGT. V was clipped by 9 bases and J by 9 bases; unmatched bases: 17. This CDR3 has 15 amino acids.

In its sample, this clonotype was seen many times. This chain joins TRBV12-3 or TRBV12-4 and TRBJ1-1; D remains unclear. This CDR3 is built from 12 residues. Trimming took 3 bases from V and 4 from J, leaving 6 bases between them. The CDR3 sequence is CASSFLATEAFF. As DNA, the CDR3 is TGTGCCAGCAGTTTTTTAGCCACTGAAGCTTTCTTT.

The table lists this clonotype with many counts. The chain couples TRBV2 to TRBJ1-2; perhaps TRBD1 as D (5 bases). The V gene's germline CDR1 is SNHLY and CDR2 FYNNEI. Trimming cost V 6 bases and J 4 bases, with 12 bases left between them. The CDR3 has 13 residues. Written as DNA, the CDR3 is TGTGCCAGCAGCCCGGGACGGTCCTATGGCTACACCTTC. It specifies CASSPGRSYGYTF.

This clonotype has a handful of counts. The chain has TRBV28 and TRBJ2-7; D may correspond to TRBD1 or TRBD2 (5 bases each). The CDR3 has 14 amino acids. Trimming cost V 6 bases and J 6 bases, with 18 bases left between them. The V gene's germline CDR1 is MDHEN and CDR2 SYDVKM. The CDR3 region is CASSSGTLHTEQYF. DNA for the CDR3: TGTGCCAGCAGCTCCGGGACCCTCCATACCGAGCAGTACTTC. The full variable domain, with the rest looked up from reference TRBV28 and TRBJ2-7, is DVKVTQSSRYLVKRTGEKVFLECVQDMDHENMFWYRQDPGLGLRLIYFSYDVKMKEKGDIPEGYSVSREKKERFSLILESASTNQTSMYLCASSSGTLHTEQYFGPGTRLTVT.

Many counts were recorded for this clonotype. This chain links TRBV29-1 with TRBJ2-7; 12 bases are a match to TRBD2. Germline values: CDR1 SQVTM, CDR2 ANQGSEA. V shed 4 bases, J shed 7 bases, and the junction held 11 bases outside the gene matches. The CDR3 totals 15 residues. CDR3 in DNA: TGCAGCGTTGGGACTAGCGGGGTAGAGAAGGGAGAGCAGTACTTC. Its translation: CSVGTSGVEKGEQYF.

The table lists this clonotype with a few counts. This chain joins TRBV7-9 and TRBJ1-6; D gene uncertain. Germline CDR1 SEHNR, CDR2 FQNEAQ (reference sequence). This CDR3 spans 13 amino acids. The ends were cut back, 0 bases at V and 14 bases at J, with 11 bases in the middle. The CDR3 sequence: CASSLAPAGALHF. The CDR3 DNA is TGTGCCAGCAGCTTAGCGCCGGCAGGAGCCCTCCACTTT.

This clonotype appeared a single time. The chain recombines TRBV24-1 with TRBJ2-2; 7 nucleotides align to TRBD2. Germline lookup yields CDR1 KGHDR and CDR2 SFDVKD. The CDR3 loop spans 16 amino acids. The V gene end was trimmed by 5 bases and the J gene end by 4 bases; junction bases not matched to a gene: 9. The CDR3 DNA follows: TGTGCCACCAGTGGCCCGACTAGCACGGGCACCGGGGAGCTGTTTTTT. This gives the protein CATSGPTSTGTGELFF.

Remarks on this clonotype: A much larger clone lies a single base off, so this may be a read error. V gene TRBV5-1 combines with J gene TRBJ1-2; maybe TRBD1 (5 bases). Germline V lookup: CDR1 SGHRS, CDR2 YFSETQ. The CDR3 length is 14 residues. In DNA form, the CDR3 reads TGCGCCTGCAGCCCTGGGGCCGGAGTCTATGGCTACACCTTC. Its translation is CACSPGAGVYGYTF. Full variable domain (outside the CDR3, taken from reference TRBV5-1 and TRBJ1-2): KAGVTQTPRYLIKTRGQQVTLSCSPISGHRSVSWYQQTPGQGLQFLFEYFSETQRNKGNFPGRFSGRQFSNSRSEMNVSTLELGDSALYLCACSPGAGVYGYTFGSGTRLTVV.

This clonotype has a handful of counts. The CDR3 DNA reads as TGTGCCATCAGCGGGACGTACGAAGCTTTCTTT. Its protein is CAISGTYEAFF. The chain has TRBV10-3 and TRBJ1-1, with D tentatively TRBD1 (5 bases). V lost 6 bases and J 8 bases, leaving 10 bases between the germline ends. CDR3 length: 11 residues. Germline V CDR1 and CDR2: ENHRY, SYGVKD.

This clonotype was detected many times. The rearrangement links TRBV6-5 to TRBJ2-5; D uncertain. This CDR3 has 13 amino acids. Trimming cost V 6 bases and J 2 bases, with 10 bases left between them. Germline CDR1 and CDR2: MNHEY and SVGAGI. CDR3 in DNA: TGTGCCAGCAGGAAGGCAGGACAAGAGACCCAGTACTTC. Translated: CASRKAGQETQYF.